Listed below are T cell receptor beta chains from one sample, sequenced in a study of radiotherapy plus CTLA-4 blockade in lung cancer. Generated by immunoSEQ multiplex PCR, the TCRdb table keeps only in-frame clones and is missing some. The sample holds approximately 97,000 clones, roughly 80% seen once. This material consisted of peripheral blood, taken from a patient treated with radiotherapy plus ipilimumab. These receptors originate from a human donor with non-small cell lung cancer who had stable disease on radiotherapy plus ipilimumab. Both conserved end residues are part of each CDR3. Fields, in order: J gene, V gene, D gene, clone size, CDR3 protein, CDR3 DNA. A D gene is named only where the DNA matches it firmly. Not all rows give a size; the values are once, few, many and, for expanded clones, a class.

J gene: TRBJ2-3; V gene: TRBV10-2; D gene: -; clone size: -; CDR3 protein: CASKEGGVTQYF; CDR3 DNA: TGCGCCAGCAAAGAAGGAGGGGTTACGCAGTATTTT
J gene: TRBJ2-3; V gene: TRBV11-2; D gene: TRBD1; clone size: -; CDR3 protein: CASSDRQGGGTDTQYF; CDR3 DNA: TGTGCCAGCAGCGACCGACAGGGCGGCGGCACAGATACGCAGTATTTT
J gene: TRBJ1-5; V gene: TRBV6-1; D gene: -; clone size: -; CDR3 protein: CASSEGRGGQPQHF; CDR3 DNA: TGTGCCAGCAGTGAAGGCAGGGGCGGTCAGCCCCAGCATTTT
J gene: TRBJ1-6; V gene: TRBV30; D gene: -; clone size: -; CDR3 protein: CAWCGGGWDSPLHF; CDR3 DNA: TGTGCCTGGTGTGGGGGGGGGTGGGATTCACCCCTCCACTTT
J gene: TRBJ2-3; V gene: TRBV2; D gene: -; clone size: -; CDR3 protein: CASSEGFRTDTQYF; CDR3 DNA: TGTGCCAGCAGTGAAGGATTCCGCACAGATACGCAGTATTTT
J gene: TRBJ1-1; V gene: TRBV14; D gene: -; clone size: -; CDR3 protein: CASSQDPAGLAEAFF; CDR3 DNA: TGTGCCAGCAGCCAAGATCCCGCAGGGCTGGCTGAAGCTTTCTTT
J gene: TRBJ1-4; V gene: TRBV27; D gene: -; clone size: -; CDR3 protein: CASSRADATNEKLFF; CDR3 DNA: TGTGCCAGCAGTCGAGCAGATGCAACTAATGAAAAACTGTTTTTT
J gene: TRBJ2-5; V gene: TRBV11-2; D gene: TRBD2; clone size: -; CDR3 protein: CASSFIAGGQETQYF; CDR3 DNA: TGTGCCAGCAGCTTTATAGCGGGGGGGCAAGAGACCCAGTACTTC
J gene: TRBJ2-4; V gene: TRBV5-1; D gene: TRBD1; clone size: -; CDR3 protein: CASSPEPTGIGYF; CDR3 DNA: TGCGCCAGCAGCCCGGAACCGACAGGGATCGGGTACTTC
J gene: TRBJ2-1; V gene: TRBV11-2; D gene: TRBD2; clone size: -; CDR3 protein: CASSLVHGLAVYEQFF; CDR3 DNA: TGTGCCAGCAGCTTAGTCCATGGACTAGCGGTATATGAGCAGTTCTTC
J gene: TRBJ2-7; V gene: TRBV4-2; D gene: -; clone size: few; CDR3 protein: CASSQVLAGEQYF; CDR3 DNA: TGTGCCAGCAGCCAAGTCCTAGCAGGGGAGCAGTACTTC
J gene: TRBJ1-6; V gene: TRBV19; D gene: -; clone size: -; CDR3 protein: CASSFGQINSPLHF; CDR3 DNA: TGTGCCAGTTCTTTCGGACAGATTAATTCACCCCTCCACTTT
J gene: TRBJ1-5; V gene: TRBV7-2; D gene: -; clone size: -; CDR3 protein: CASSLGGQPQHF; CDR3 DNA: TGTGCCAGCAGCCTGGGCGGCCAGCCCCAGCATTTT
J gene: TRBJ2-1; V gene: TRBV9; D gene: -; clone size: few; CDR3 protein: CASSVEGRGGQQFF; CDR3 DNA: TGTGCCAGCAGCGTAGAAGGGCGGGGCGGGCAGCAGTTCTTC
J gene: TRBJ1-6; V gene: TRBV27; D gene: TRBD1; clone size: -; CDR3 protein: CASSNNNRGESPLHF; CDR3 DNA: TGTGCCAGCTCCAACAATAACAGGGGAGAGTCACCCCTCCACTTT
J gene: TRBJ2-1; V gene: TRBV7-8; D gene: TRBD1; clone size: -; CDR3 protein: CASSFYRGLGEQFF; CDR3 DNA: TGTGCCAGCAGCTTTTACAGGGGGCTAGGTGAGCAGTTCTTC
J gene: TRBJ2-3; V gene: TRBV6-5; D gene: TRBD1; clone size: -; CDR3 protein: CASRGRGHTDTQYF; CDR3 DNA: TGTGCCAGCAGGGGCAGGGGGCACACAGATACGCAGTATTTT
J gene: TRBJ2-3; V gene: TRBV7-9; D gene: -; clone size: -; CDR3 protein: CASSLDSAGTDTQYF; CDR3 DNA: TGTGCCAGCAGCTTGGATTCAGCCGGCACAGATACGCAGTATTTT
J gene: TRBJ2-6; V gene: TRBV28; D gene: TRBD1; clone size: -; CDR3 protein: CASSMTGVSGANVLTF; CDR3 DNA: TGTGCCAGCAGCATGACAGGGGTGAGTGGGGCCAACGTCCTGACTTTC
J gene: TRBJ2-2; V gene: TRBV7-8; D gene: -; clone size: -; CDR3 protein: CASSKMTVNTGELFF; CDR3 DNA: TGTGCCAGCAGCAAAATGACAGTGAACACCGGGGAGCTGTTTTTT
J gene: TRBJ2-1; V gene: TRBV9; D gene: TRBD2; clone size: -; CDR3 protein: CASIPGLAGEQFF; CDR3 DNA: TGTGCCAGCATTCCCGGACTAGCGGGGGAGCAGTTCTTC
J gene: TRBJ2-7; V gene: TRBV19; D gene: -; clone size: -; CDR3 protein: CASSTSSGIYEQYF; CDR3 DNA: TGTGCCAGTAGTACCTCGTCCGGGATCTACGAGCAGTACTTC
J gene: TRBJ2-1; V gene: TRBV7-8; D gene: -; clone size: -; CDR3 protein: CASSPQGYNEQFF; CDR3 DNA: TGTGCCAGCAGCCCTCAGGGCTACAATGAGCAGTTCTTC
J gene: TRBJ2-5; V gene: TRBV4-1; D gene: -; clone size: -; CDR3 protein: CASSQDDTLRETQYF; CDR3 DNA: TGCGCCAGCAGCCAAGATGACACGTTGAGGGAGACCCAGTACTTC
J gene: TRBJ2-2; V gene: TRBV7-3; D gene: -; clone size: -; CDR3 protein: CASSSGLSTGELFF; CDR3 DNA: TGTGCCAGCAGCTCGGGATTATCGACCGGGGAGCTGTTTTTT
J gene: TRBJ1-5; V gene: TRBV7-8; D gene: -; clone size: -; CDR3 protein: CASSPSHGQPQHF; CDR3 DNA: TGTGCCAGCAGCCCTAGCCACGGACAGCCCCAGCATTTT
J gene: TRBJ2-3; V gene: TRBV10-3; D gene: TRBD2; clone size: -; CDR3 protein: CAIKGTSSTDTQYF; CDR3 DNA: TGTGCCATCAAAGGGACTAGCTCAACAGATACGCAGTATTTT
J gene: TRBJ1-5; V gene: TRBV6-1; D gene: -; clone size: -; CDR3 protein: CASSLSDSNQPQHF; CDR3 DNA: TGTGCCAGCAGTCTTTCGGATAGCAATCAGCCCCAGCATTTT
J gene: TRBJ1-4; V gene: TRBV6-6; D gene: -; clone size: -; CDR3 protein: CASDPAGATNEKLFF; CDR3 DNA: TGTGCCAGCGACCCGGCAGGGGCAACTAATGAAAAACTGTTTTTT
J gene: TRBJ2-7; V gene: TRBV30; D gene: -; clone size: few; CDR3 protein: CAWSLSSGEQYF; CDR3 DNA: TGTGCCTGGAGTCTATCCTCGGGTGAGCAGTACTTC
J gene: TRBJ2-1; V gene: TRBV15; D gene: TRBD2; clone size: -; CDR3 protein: CATSPSGGGLFSNEQFF; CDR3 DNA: TGTGCCACCAGCCCTAGCGGGGGGGGCCTCTTTTCGAATGAGCAGTTCTTC
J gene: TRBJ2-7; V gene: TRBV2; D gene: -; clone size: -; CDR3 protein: CASSGGPSLYF; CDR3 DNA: TGTGCCAGCAGTGGTGGGCCTAGCTTGTACTTC
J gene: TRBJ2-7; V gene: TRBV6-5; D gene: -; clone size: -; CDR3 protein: CASSYSIAGLGEQYF; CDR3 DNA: TGTGCCAGCAGTTACTCGATAGCAGGATTGGGCGAGCAGTACTTC